One and the same sample provided the 27 T cell receptor beta chains below, sequenced in a study of shared clonotypes between healthy human individuals. Generated by immunoSEQ multiplex PCR, the TCRdb table keeps only in-frame clones and is missing some. The table includes 2.5 million or so clones, more than 80% detected once. Sequencing was carried out using naive CD4+ T cells sorted from blood. Subset defined: CD45RA+ positively selected. These TCRs come from a young man in good health.

This clone was counted a single time. Other DNA sequences in this specimen translate into the identical CDR3. The genes are TRBV28 and TRBJ2-3, with D uncertain. The CDR3 runs 12 residues. V was cut by 6 bases and J by 2 bases, with 6 bases left in between. CDR1 MDHEN and CDR2 SYDVKM come from the germline V gene. The CDR3 bases are TGTGCCAGCAGGTCTCCCACAGATACGCAGTATTTT. This gives the protein CASRSPTDTQYF.

The rearrangement joins TRBV4-1 to TRBJ1-5; 12 nucleotides match TRBD1. V was pared by 0 bases and J by 6 bases, with 3 bases of the junction left unmatched. The CDR3 length is 16 residues. Germline CDR1 MGHRA, CDR2 YSYEKL. For the CDR3, the DNA is TGCGCCAGCAGCCAAGAAGGGACAGGGGGCAGTCAGCCCCAGCATTTT. Translation gives CASSQEGTGGSQPQHF.

The chain has TRBV6-1 and TRBJ2-7; a weak D match, TRBD1 (5 bases). Trimming removed 5 bases from V and 3 bases from J, with 8 bases in between. This CDR3 comprises 12 residues. In germline, CDR1 is MNHNS, CDR2 SASEGT. The CDR3: CASSLTDYEQYF. For the CDR3, the DNA is TGTGCCAGCAGTTTGACAGACTACGAGCAGTACTTC.

This chain connects TRBV5-1 to TRBJ1-2; D not certain. This CDR3 is 15 amino acids long. With 0 bases removed from V and 7 bases from J, the gap between germline ends came to 16 bases. Germline loops: CDR1 SGHRS, CDR2 YFSETQ. The CDR3 is CASSLAAAEGSGYTF. The CDR3 DNA is TGCGCCAGCAGCTTGGCAGCGGCAGAAGGAAGTGGCTACACCTTC. The variable domain in full, completed from reference TRBV5-1 and TRBJ1-2, reads KAGVTQTPRYLIKTRGQQVTLSCSPISGHRSVSWYQQTPGQGLQFLFEYFSETQRNKGNFPGRFSGRQFSNSRSEMNVSTLELGDSALYLCASSLAAAEGSGYTFGSGTRLTVV.

The chain recombines TRBV7-9 with TRBJ1-3; maybe TRBD1 (5 bases). Germline V gene sequence: CDR1 SEHNR, CDR2 FQNEAQ (reference sequence). The CDR3 extends over 17 amino acids. Trimming took 2 bases from V and 0 from J, leaving 14 bases between them. CDR3 amino acids: CASSLSGTYTSGNTIYF. The CDR3 region has the DNA TGTGCCAGCAGCTTATCAGGGACTTACACCTCTGGAAACACCATATATTTT.

CDR3 protein: CASSLIPPPELYGETQYF. CDR3 bases: TGTGCCAGCAGCTTGATCCCCCCTCCCGAGCTCTACGGGGAGACCCAGTACTTC. The genes are TRBV5-6 and TRBJ2-5; no definite D call. V lost 1 base to trimming and J lost 5 bases, with 24 bases between them. The length of the CDR3 is 18 residues. Looked up from germline, CDR1 is SGHDT and CDR2 is YYEEEE.

The CDR3 bases are TGTGCCAGCAGCCCCTCTAGCGGGAGATACAATGAGCAGTTCTTC. Encoded protein: CASSPSSGRYNEQFF. The chain joins TRBV7-8 to TRBJ2-1; the match to TRBD2 covers 10 bases. Germline V gene lookup returns CDR1 SGHVS and CDR2 FQNEAQ. The V gene end was trimmed by 5 bases and the J gene end by 4 bases; junction bases not matched to a gene: 5. This CDR3 contains 15 residues.

The chain has TRBV4-3 and TRBJ2-1; D call uncertain. The germline V gene has CDR1 LGHNA and CDR2 YSLEER. The CDR3 contains 15 residues. V was clipped by 0 bases and J by 5 bases, with 11 bases between them. DNA for the CDR3: TGCGCCAGCAGCCAAGATTACGGACGAAACAATGAGCAGTTCTTC. It encodes CASSQDYGRNNEQFF.

This chain connects TRBV5-1 to TRBJ1-2; D not certain. The germline V gene has CDR1 SGHRS and CDR2 YFSETQ. V lost 2 bases and J lost 3, with 11 bases in between. This CDR3 has 14 residues. CDR3 protein: CASSLGNGYYGYTF. The CDR3 nucleotides read TGCGCCAGCAGCTTAGGAAACGGGTACTATGGCTACACCTTC.

The V gene is TRBV6-1, the J gene TRBJ1-6; D gene ambiguous. CDR1 is MNHNS, CDR2 SASEGT, per germline. This CDR3 is 14 amino acids long. Trimming shortened V by 4 bases and J by 0 bases, and 4 bases separated the two germline ends. The CDR3 sequence: CASSGNSYNSPLHF. For the CDR3, the DNA is TGTGCCAGCAGTGGAAACTCCTATAATTCACCCCTCCACTTT.

In this sample, this clone turned up once. The chain carries TRBV21-1 and TRBJ1-4; TRBD1, the table's D call, was not compared with the DNA. TRBV21-1 represents a pseudogene. This CDR3 is 17 amino acids long. CDR3 nucleotide sequence: TGTGCCAGCAGCAAAGTTAGCGCACAGGGGATAGATGAAAAACTGTTTTTT. Translated: CASSKVSAQGIDEKLFF.

To note about this clone: Other DNA sequences from this sample encode an identical CDR3 as well. The V gene is TRBV30, the J gene TRBJ1-5; 8 nucleotides agree with TRBD1. J lost 6 bases, V lost 5 bases, and 6 bases had no gene match. The CDR3 extends over 13 amino acids. CDR1 is GTSNPN and CDR2 is SVGIG in the germline V gene (reference sequence). The CDR3 DNA reads TGTGCCTGGTCGACAGGGGTGGGTCAGCCCCAGCATTTT. Translated, it gives CAWSTGVGQPQHF.

This sequence joins TRBV6-5 and TRBJ2-7; 7 nucleotides align to TRBD1. The CDR3 loop spans 15 amino acids. Trimming took 0 bases from V and 4 from J; bases not matched to a gene: 6. Germline lookup yields CDR1 MNHEY and CDR2 SVGAGI. CDR3 in amino acids: CASSYSTGVWYEQYF. The CDR3 coding sequence is TGTGCCAGCAGTTACTCTACAGGGGTATGGTACGAGCAGTACTTC.

The chain carries TRBV6-5 and TRBJ2-5; D possibly matches TRBD1 or TRBD2 (5 bases each). From germline, CDR1 is MNHEY and CDR2 SVGAGI. Trimming took off 6 bases at V and 2 bases at J, with 16 bases between the two ends. CDR3 length: 15 amino acids. The CDR3 spells CASSRDAAFQETQYF. In DNA form, the CDR3 reads TGTGCCAGCAGCCGGGACGCTGCCTTTCAAGAGACCCAGTACTTC.

The chain is built from TRBV9 and TRBJ2-7; 15 bases map to TRBD2. J lost 7 bases, V lost 4 bases, and 6 bases had no gene match. The CDR3 is 15 residues long. Germline lookup yields CDR1 SGDLS and CDR2 YYNGEE. The CDR3 bases are TGTGCCAGCAGCCCCGGGACTAGCGGGGGGTTAGAGCAGTACTTC. Translating gives CASSPGTSGGLEQYF.

The J gene is TRBJ1-4, the V gene TRBV18; perhaps TRBD1 as D (5 bases). This CDR3 has 15 amino acids. Germline CDR1 KGHSH, CDR2 LQKENI. V was clipped by 2 bases and J by 5 bases, with 12 bases between them. CDR3 coding DNA: TGTGCCAGCTCACCAGGGGGACGGAGAAATGAAAAACTGTTTTTT. Translating gives CASSPGGRRNEKLFF.

The rearrangement links TRBV6-1 to TRBJ2-1; 8 bases are a match to TRBD1. Germline V lookup: CDR1 MNHNS, CDR2 SASEGT. This CDR3 spans 15 amino acids. V shed 4 bases and J 7 bases; nucleotides not matched to a gene: 9. As DNA, the CDR3 is TGTGCCAGCAGTGGACAGGGGAATATATTGAATGAGCAGTTCTTC. The encoded protein is CASSGQGNILNEQFF.

The V gene is TRBV15, the J gene TRBJ2-5; D gene uncertain. Germline V CDR1 and CDR2: LNHNV, YYDKDF (reference sequence). V was cut by 5 bases and J by 7 bases, with 8 bases left in between. CDR3 size: 11 residues. CDR3 nucleotides: TGTGCCACCAGCGGGTTAGGGACCCAGTACTTC. Encoded protein: CATSGLGTQYF. The variable domain in full, with the rest retrieved from reference TRBV15 and TRBJ2-5, is DAMVIQNPRYQVTQFGKPVTLSCSQTLNHNVMYWYQQKSSQAPKLLFHYYDKDFNNEADTPDNFQSRRPNTSFCFLDIRSPGLGDTAMYLCATSGLGTQYFGPGTRLLVL.

The chain carries TRBV29-1 and TRBJ2-7; D uncertain. V lost 4 bases to trimming and J lost 0 bases, with 10 bases between them. Germline V CDR1 and CDR2: SQVTM, ANQGSEA. The CDR3 is 13 residues long. CDR3 residues: CSVASVLSYEQYF. The CDR3 DNA follows: TGCAGCGTTGCCAGTGTACTCTCCTACGAGCAGTACTTC.

The gene calls are TRBV7-3 and TRBJ2-3; no reliable D call. The germline V gene has CDR1 SGHTA and CDR2 FQGTGA. With 1 base removed from V and 2 bases from J, the gap between germline ends came to 7 bases. This CDR3 comprises 14 residues. The CDR3 reads CASSLIDPTDTQYF. CDR3 DNA sequence: TGTGCCAGCAGCTTAATAGACCCCACAGATACGCAGTATTTT.

V usage is TRBV7-2 and J usage is TRBJ2-7; D uncertain. Trimming took 4 bases from V and 6 from J, leaving 16 bases between them. The CDR3 contains 14 residues. Germline V lookup: CDR1 SGHTA, CDR2 FQGNSA. The CDR3: CASSSRFWAGEQYF. CDR3 nucleotides: TGTGCCAGCAGCTCCCGGTTTTGGGCCGGCGAGCAGTACTTC.

The count of this clone is one. This chain uses TRBV7-3 with TRBJ2-1; D not resolved. CDR1 and CDR2 from the germline V gene are SGHTA and FQGTGA. The V end lost 2 bases, the J end lost 7 bases, and 6 bases lay between the germline ends. The CDR3 runs to 12 residues. The CDR3: CASSLYGNEQFF. In DNA form, the CDR3 reads TGTGCCAGCAGCTTATATGGGAATGAGCAGTTCTTC.

The chain couples TRBV5-5 to TRBJ1-2; D is uncertain. The CDR3 runs to 13 residues. Germline lookup yields CDR1 SGHKS and CDR2 YYEKEE (reference sequence). Trimming removed 0 bases at V and 8 bases at J, with 11 bases between. The CDR3 loop reads CASSLDPLSGYTF. DNA of the CDR3: TGTGCCAGCAGCTTGGACCCCCTATCGGGCTACACCTTC.

This rearrangement joins TRBV15 to TRBJ1-1, with D possibly being TRBD1 (5 bases). Germline values: CDR1 LNHNV, CDR2 YYDKDF (reference sequence). The V gene lost 5 bases and the J gene lost 8 bases, with 15 bases spanning the gap. The CDR3 is 13 residues long. CDR3 nucleotide sequence: TGTGCCACCAGCGGGGCAGGCCGGCGAGAAGCTTTCTTT. Residues: CATSGAGRREAFF.

V is TRBV6-6 and J is TRBJ2-2; TRBD2 is a possible D gene (6 bases). V was clipped by 6 bases and J by 6 bases, with 17 bases between them. Germline CDR1 is MNHNY and CDR2 is SVGAGI (reference sequence). The CDR3 spans 15 residues. DNA of the CDR3: TGTGCCAGCAGACCGACCGGGACTTCATCCGGGGAGCTGTTTTTT. Its translation is CASRPTGTSSGELFF.

This clone came up a few times. Distinct nucleotide sequences in the sample also encode this CDR3. CDR3 region: CASSLEGGPYEQYF. The CDR3 DNA follows: TGCGCCAGCAGCTTGGAGGGGGGCCCCTACGAGCAGTACTTC. V is TRBV5-1 and J is TRBJ2-7, with D possibly being TRBD1 or TRBD2 (6 bases each). The CDR3 is 14 amino acids. The V end lost 0 bases, the J end lost 2 bases, and 9 bases lay between the germline ends. The V gene's germline CDR1 is SGHRS and CDR2 YFSETQ.

The chain links TRBV30 to TRBJ2-7, with D uncertain. The CDR3 loop spans 14 amino acids. Per the germline V gene, CDR1 is GTSNPN and CDR2 is SVGIG (reference sequence). Trimming pared 0 bases from V and 3 bases from J, leaving 12 bases between. CDR3 nucleotides: TGTGCCTGGAGTGTCGGACGGCTCCTCTACGAGCAGTACTTC. It specifies CAWSVGRLLYEQYF.